The 21 T cell receptor beta chains given below trace back to one sample, sequenced in a study of CD8+ T cells in alopecia areata. As the sequencing template, cDNA was produced by extracting RNA and reverse transcribing it. The method was immunoSEQ multiplex PCR; TCRdb's version includes in-frame clones alone and lacks a portion of them. The data contain under 150,000 clones, 65% to 90% of them seen just once; the ten biggest clones take up 20% to 25%. Treatment defined: oral pan-JAK inhibitor, 5-10 mg twice daily. The sample was CD8+ T cells sorted from blood, taken at week 4, from a patient treated with tofacitinib. These receptors originate from a human donor with alopecia areata.

The CDR3 protein is CASSPTPGYTGEQYF. In DNA form, the CDR3 reads TGTGCCAGCAGCCCAACCCCGGGGTACACGGGCGAGCAGTACTTC. V and J are TRBV5-4 and TRBJ2-7, with TRBD2 as a possible D gene (5 bases). Germline V gene lookup returns CDR1 SGHNT and CDR2 YYREEE (reference sequence). The CDR3 length is 15 residues. V shed 4 bases and J shed 6 bases, with 20 bases lying between them.

This clone was found a few times. The gene calls are TRBV7-3 and TRBJ1-5; 7 bases are a match to TRBD1. The J segment lost 2 bases and the V segment lost 5 bases, leaving 9 bases of the junction unmatched. CDR3 length: 16 amino acids. CDR1 and CDR2 from the germline V gene are SGHTA and FQGTGA. In DNA, the CDR3 is TGTGCCAGCAGCCCCATCCCAGGGGGTGGCAATCAGCCCCAGCATTTT. Encoded protein: CASSPIPGGGNQPQHF. Full variable domain (missing parts from reference TRBV7-3 and TRBJ1-5): GAGVSQTPSNKVTEKGKYVELRCDPISGHTALYWYRQSLGQGPEFLIYFQGTGAADDSGLPNDRFFAVRPEGSVSTLKIQRTERGDSAVYLCASSPIPGGGNQPQHFGDGTRLSIL.

The chain combines TRBV21-1 with TRBJ1-1. TRBV21-1 counts as a pseudogene. The length of the CDR3 is 12 residues. CDR3 sequence reads: CASSTGAKDAFF. The CDR3 DNA follows: TGTGCCAGCAGTACGGGGGCGAAAGATGCTTTCTTT.

V is TRBV30 and J is TRBJ1-1; no definite D call. Germline V gives CDR1 GTSNPN, CDR2 SVGIG (reference sequence). Trimming cost V 1 base and J 10 bases, with 16 bases left between them. The CDR3 totals 13 residues. The CDR3 region has the DNA TGTGCCTGGAGTGGAGGCGAAGTTCGGCGAGCTTTCTTT. Translated, it gives CAWSGGEVRRAFF.

The gene calls are TRBV6-6 and TRBJ2-7, with 7 bases identical to TRBD2. The CDR3 is made up of 15 amino acids. J lost 2 bases, V lost 2 bases, and 6 bases had no gene match. Germline CDR1 MNHNY, CDR2 SVGAGI (reference sequence). Here the CDR3 DNA reads TGTGCCAGCAGTTACGAGACTAGCTGGACCTACGAGCAGTACTTC. It specifies CASSYETSWTYEQYF.

This rearrangement joins TRBV7-2 to TRBJ2-1; D gene unclear. Germline loops: CDR1 SGHTA, CDR2 FQGNSA. Deletions cut 5 bases from V and 0 bases from J, with 11 bases between. The CDR3 is 15 amino acids. The CDR3 DNA reads as TGTGCCAGCAGCCCCGATGCATACTCCTACAATGAGCAGTTCTTC. This codes for CASSPDAYSYNEQFF.

The chain joins TRBV19 to TRBJ2-6; no clear D. Trimming shortened V by 8 bases and J by 0 bases, and 8 bases separated the two germline ends. This CDR3 region has 14 residues. Per the germline V gene, CDR1 is LNHDA and CDR2 is SQIVND (reference sequence). The CDR3 spells CASSSDSGANVLTF. The CDR3 coding sequence is TGTGCCAGTTCTTCAGACTCTGGGGCCAACGTCCTGACTTTC.

This clone was seen more than once but under ten times. J is TRBJ1-1 and V is TRBV7-9; TRBD1 is a possible D gene (5 bases). The germline CDR1 and CDR2 sequences are SEHNR and FQNEAQ (reference sequence). Deletions cut 5 bases from V and 4 bases from J, with 17 bases between. The CDR3 sequence is 15 residues long. The CDR3 coding sequence is TGTGCCAGCAGCCCTTCAACAGGCGGGAGCACTGAAGCTTTCTTT. Its translation: CASSPSTGGSTEAFF.

The chain combines TRBV29-1 with TRBJ2-7, with 7 bases aligning to TRBD2. Looked up from germline, CDR1 is SQVTM and CDR2 is ANQGSEA. The ends lost 4 bases at V and 1 base at J; junction bases unmatched: 19. The CDR3 is made up of 18 amino acids. In DNA, the CDR3 is TGCAGCGTTGGAGGTCCCCTTAGGGAGGGCGTTAAGTCCTACGAGCAGTACTTC. Amino acid sequence: CSVGGPLREGVKSYEQYF.

The V and J genes are TRBV7-2 and TRBJ2-5, with D unclear. V was shortened by 5 bases and J by 5 bases, with 21 bases between the two germline ends. CDR3 size: 16 residues. Germline V gene data show CDR1 as SGHTA and CDR2 as FQGNSA. Here the CDR3 reads CASSHLVVGLSETQYF. In DNA form, the CDR3 reads TGTGCCAGCAGCCACCTCGTGGTTGGCCTCTCGGAGACCCAGTACTTC. The variable domain in full, with the rest retrieved from reference TRBV7-2 and TRBJ2-5, is GAGVSQSPSNKVTEKGKDVELRCDPISGHTALYWYRQSLGQGLEFLIYFQGNSAPDKSGLPSDRFSAERTGGSVSTLTIQRTQQEDSAVYLCASSHLVVGLSETQYFGPGTRLLVL.

This clone was counted only a few times. The gene calls are TRBV6-5 and TRBJ2-3; 7 nucleotides match TRBD2. Germline V CDR1 and CDR2: MNHEY, SVGAGI. This CDR3 spans 15 amino acids. With 0 bases clipped from V and 4 bases from J, the junction kept 4 bases outside the gene matches. Written as DNA, the CDR3 is TGTGCCAGCAGTTACTCGGTTACTAGCGCAGATACGCAGTATTTT. Its translation is CASSYSVTSADTQYF.

This sequence joins TRBV23-1 and TRBJ2-7; no reliable D call. TRBV23-1 is noted as an ORF with a role that remains uncertain. Trimming took 5 bases from V and 7 from J, leaving 9 bases between them. CDR3 length: 11 residues. The CDR3, as DNA: TGCGCCAGCAGTTCCTGTAGAGAGCAGTACTTC. Translated, it gives CASSSCREQYF.

This clone is categorized as medium-sized. This chain joins TRBV19 and TRBJ2-2; TRBD1 might be the D (7 bases). Trimming cost V 5 bases and J 3 bases, with 13 bases left between them. Germline CDR1 LNHDA, CDR2 SQIVND (reference sequence). The CDR3 consists of 15 residues. CDR3 nucleotides: TGTGCCAGTAGTCGACAGGGAGGTTACACCGGGGAGCTGTTTTTT. Translated, it gives CASSRQGGYTGELFF. Together with reference TRBV19 and TRBJ2-2, the CDR3 gives the full variable domain: DGGITQSPKYLFRKEGQNVTLSCEQNLNHDAMYWYRQDPGQGLRLIYYSQIVNDFQKGDIAEGYSVSREKKESFPLTVTSAQKNPTAFYLCASSRQGGYTGELFFGEGSRLTVL.

V gene TRBV7-9 combines with J gene TRBJ1-2; the match to TRBD1 covers 7 bases. Unmatched junction bases numbered 6, after V lost 1 base and J lost 1 base. The CDR3 totals 16 residues. Germline loops: CDR1 SEHNR, CDR2 FQNEAQ (reference sequence). The CDR3 DNA sequence: TGTGCCAGCAGCTTAGAAGGGACAGCGTTTAACTATGGCTACACCTTC. Translating gives CASSLEGTAFNYGYTF.

The chain is built from TRBV29-1 and TRBJ1-1; 7 nucleotides align to TRBD1. The CDR3 consists of 13 residues. After removal of 5 bases from V and 2 bases from J, the junction contained 5 bases not matched to a gene. The germline gives CDR1 SQVTM, CDR2 ANQGSEA. For the CDR3, the DNA is TGCAGCGTTTTCAGGGGGGGTAACACTGAAGCTTTCTTT. Its translation: CSVFRGGNTEAFF. Full variable domain (remainder filled in from reference TRBV29-1 and TRBJ1-1): SAVISQKPSRDICQRGTSLTIQCQVDSQVTMMFWYRQQPGQSLTLIATANQGSEATYESGFVIDKFPISRPNLTFSTLTVSNMSPEDSSIYLCSVFRGGNTEAFFGQGTRLTVV.

On this clone: The sample contains more than one DNA sequence encoding this CDR3. V gene TRBV6-6 combines with J gene TRBJ1-2, with TRBD1 as a possible D gene (5 bases). Between the trimmed V and J ends, which lost 0 bases and 6 bases, there was a span of 11 bases. Germline CDR1 is MNHNY and CDR2 is SVGAGI (reference sequence). The CDR3 totals 14 residues. The CDR3 is CASSYSGGRDGYTF. For the CDR3, the DNA is TGTGCCAGCAGTTACTCGGGGGGTAGAGATGGCTACACCTTC.

The V gene is TRBV4-2, the J gene TRBJ2-6, with TRBD1 matching 7 bases. The J segment lost 0 bases and the V segment lost 2 bases, leaving 7 bases of the junction unmatched. The CDR3 spans 18 residues. CDR1 and CDR2 (germline): LGHNA, YNFKEQ. This CDR3 reads CASSQTTGPYSGANVLTF. The CDR3 DNA reads as TGTGCCAGCAGCCAAACGACAGGGCCCTACTCTGGGGCCAACGTCCTGACTTTC.

V usage is TRBV29-1 and J usage is TRBJ2-1, with TRBD2 identical over 9 bases. CDR1 and CDR2 (germline): SQVTM, ANQGSEA. The CDR3 spans 18 residues. The V and J ends lost 6 bases and 7 bases, in that order; junction bases with no gene match: 22. The CDR3 bases are TGCAGCGTCGACACCCAAACGTGGGTAGCGGGGGCGTCAAATGAGCAGTTCTTC. Translation: CSVDTQTWVAGASNEQFF.

This clone showed up just a few times. This sequence joins TRBV29-1 and TRBJ2-7; D call uncertain. V shed 4 bases and J shed 0 bases, with 10 bases lying between them. There are 13 residues in the CDR3. CDR1 and CDR2 (germline): SQVTM, ANQGSEA. The DNA of the CDR3 is TGCAGCGTTGTCTTTTCCGGCTCCTACGAGCAGTACTTC. It encodes CSVVFSGSYEQYF.

The chain uses TRBV6-1 and TRBJ2-3, with D perhaps TRBD2 (6 bases). CDR1 MNHNS and CDR2 SASEGT come from the germline V gene. V shed 2 bases and J shed 0 bases, with 15 bases lying between them. This CDR3 is 17 amino acids long. The CDR3 DNA reads TGTGCCAGCAGTGAATTGGTAATTGGGACTAGCACAGATACGCAGTATTTT. Protein product: CASSELVIGTSTDTQYF.

J is TRBJ2-7 and V is TRBV7-2, with 10 bases lining up with TRBD2. The V gene end was trimmed by 8 bases and the J gene end by 7 bases; junction bases not matched to a gene: 11. The CDR3 totals 14 residues. The V gene's germline CDR1 is SGHTA and CDR2 FQGNSA. This CDR3 reads CASRALAGPGEQYF. For the CDR3, the DNA is TGTGCCAGCCGAGCACTAGCGGGGCCTGGAGAGCAGTACTTC. Full variable domain (remainder filled in from reference TRBV7-2 and TRBJ2-7): GAGVSQSPSNKVTEKGKDVELRCDPISGHTALYWYRQSLGQGLEFLIYFQGNSAPDKSGLPSDRFSAERTGGSVSTLTIQRTQQEDSAVYLCASRALAGPGEQYFGPGTRLTVT.